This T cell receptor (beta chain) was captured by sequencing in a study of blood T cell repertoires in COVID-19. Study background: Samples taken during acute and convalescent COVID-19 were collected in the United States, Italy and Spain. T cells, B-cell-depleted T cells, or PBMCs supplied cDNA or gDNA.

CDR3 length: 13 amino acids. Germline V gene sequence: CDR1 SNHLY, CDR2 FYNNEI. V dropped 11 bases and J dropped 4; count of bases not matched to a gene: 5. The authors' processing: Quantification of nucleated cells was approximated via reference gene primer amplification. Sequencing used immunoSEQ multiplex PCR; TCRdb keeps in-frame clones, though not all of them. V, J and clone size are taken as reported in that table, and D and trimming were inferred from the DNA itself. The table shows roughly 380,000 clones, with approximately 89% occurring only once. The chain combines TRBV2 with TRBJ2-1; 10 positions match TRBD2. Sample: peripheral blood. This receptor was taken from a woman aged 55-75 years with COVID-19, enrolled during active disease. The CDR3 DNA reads TGTGCCGGCCAGCGGGGGGGATACAATGAGCAGTTCTTC. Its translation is CAGQRGGYNEQFF.